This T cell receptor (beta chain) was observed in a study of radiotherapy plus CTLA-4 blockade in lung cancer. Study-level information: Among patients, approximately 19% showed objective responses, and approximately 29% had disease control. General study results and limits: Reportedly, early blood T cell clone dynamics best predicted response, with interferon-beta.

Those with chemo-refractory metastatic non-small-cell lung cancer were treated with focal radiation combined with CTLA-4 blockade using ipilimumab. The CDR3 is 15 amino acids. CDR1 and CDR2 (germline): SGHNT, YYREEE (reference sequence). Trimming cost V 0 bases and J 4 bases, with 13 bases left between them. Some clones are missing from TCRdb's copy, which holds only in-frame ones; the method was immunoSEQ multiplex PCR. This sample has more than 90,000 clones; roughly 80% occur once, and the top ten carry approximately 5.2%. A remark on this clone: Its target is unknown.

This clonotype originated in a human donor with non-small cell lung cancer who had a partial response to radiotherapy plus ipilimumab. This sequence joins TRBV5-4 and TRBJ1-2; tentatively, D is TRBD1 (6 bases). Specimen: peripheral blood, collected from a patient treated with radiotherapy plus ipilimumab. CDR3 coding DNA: TGTGCCAGCAGCTTGGAACAGGGCGGTGGCTATGGCTACACCTTC. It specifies CASSLEQGGGYGYTF. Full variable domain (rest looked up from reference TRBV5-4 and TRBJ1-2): ETGVTQSPTHLIKTRGQQVTLRCSSQSGHNTVSWYQQALGQGPQFIFQYYREEENGRGNFPPRFSGLQFPNYSSELNVNALELDDSALYLCASSLEQGGGYGYTFGSGTRLTVV.